A selection of T cell receptor beta chains follows, all from one sample in a study of T cell changes during pregnancy in multiple sclerosis. The protocol was immunoSEQ multiplex PCR, while the TCRdb copy is restricted to in-frame clones and leaves out a portion. This sample has 60,000 to 65,000 clones, with around 92% found just once. The sequences come from peripheral blood, collected in the second trimester of pregnancy. The source of these receptors is a female donor in good health, enrolled as a control in a pregnancy study. Both conserved end residues are part of each CDR3. The D gene is left open where the match is weak. Where a row states a size, it is once, few, many or the class of an expanded clone; other rows omit it.

clone_size j_call d_call v_call cdr3_aa cdr3_nt
. TRBJ2-7 TRBD2 TRBV18 CASSRTSGANYEQYF TGTGCCAGCTCCCGCACTAGCGGGGCCAACTACGAGCAGTACTTC
once TRBJ1-4 . TRBV11-3 CASSSDGPSRVNVKLFF TGTGCCAGCAGCTCCGACGGACCAAGCAGGGTTAACGTTAAACTGTTTTTT
once TRBJ2-1 . TRBV20-1 CSASAGNEQFF TGCAGTGCTAGCGCGGGCAATGAGCAGTTCTTC
. TRBJ1-2 . TRBV30 CAWSLWAPIVYGYTF TGTGCCTGGAGTCTATGGGCCCCGATAGTCTATGGCTACACCTTC
. TRBJ1-2 TRBD1 TRBV4-2 CASSQGGQGANYGYTF TGTGCCAGCAGCCAGGGCGGACAGGGGGCTAACTATGGCTACACCTTC
once TRBJ2-3 . TRBV27 CASSWGRGTDTQYF TGTGCCAGCAGTTGGGGGCGCGGCACAGATACGCAGTATTTT
. TRBJ1-1 . TRBV18 CASSLITGNTEAFF TGTGCCAGCTCACTGATAACAGGGAACACTGAAGCTTTCTTT
. TRBJ2-7 TRBD1 TRBV6-1 CASSGQGGGYEQYF TGTGCCAGCAGTGGACAGGGGGGAGGTTACGAGCAGTACTTC
. TRBJ1-1 . TRBV5-5 CASSLIRVTEAFF TGTGCCAGCAGCTTGATACGGGTCACTGAAGCTTTCTTT
. TRBJ2-3 . TRBV18 CASSPPQRGTGNTQYF TGTGCCAGCTCACCACCCCAAAGGGGGACCGGGAATACGCAGTATTTT
. TRBJ2-7 . TRBV18 CASSALGGYEQYF TGTGCCAGCTCGGCCCTCGGGGGCTACGAGCAGTACTTC
. TRBJ2-5 . TRBV7-2 CASSLMSPTMGAETQYF TGTGCCAGCAGCTTAATGTCCCCCACGATGGGAGCAGAGACCCAGTACTTC
. TRBJ2-1 TRBD2 TRBV9 CASSVSGRAGNEQFF TGTGCCAGCAGCGTCAGCGGGAGGGCCGGGAATGAGCAGTTCTTC
once TRBJ1-3 . TRBV7-2 CASSLVRAPGNTIYF TGTGCCAGCAGCTTAGTGCGAGCTCCTGGAAACACCATATATTTT
. TRBJ2-5 . TRBV7-9 CASSLRTTPKEETQYF TGTGCCAGCAGCTTACGTACAACACCCAAAGAAGAGACCCAGTACTTC
. TRBJ1-5 TRBD1 TRBV28 CASSLTGANQPQHF TGTGCCAGCAGTTTGACAGGGGCCAATCAGCCCCAGCATTTT
. TRBJ2-1 TRBD2 TRBV9 CASSVMGGGRALKVYEQFF TGTGCCAGCAGCGTCATGGGAGGCGGGAGGGCCTTGAAGGTTTATGAGCAGTTCTTC
. TRBJ1-2 . TRBV2 CASPGGQGLFGHTF TGTGCCAGCCCGGGGGGGCAGGGACTATTTGGCCACACCTTC
. TRBJ2-7 TRBD2 TRBV5-6 CASSLWLAGVYGQYF TGTGCCAGCAGCTTGTGGCTAGCGGGAGTGTACGGGCAGTACTTC
. TRBJ2-1 . TRBV7-9 CASSGGRNEQFF TGTGCCAGCTCCGGAGGAAGGAATGAGCAGTTCTTC
. TRBJ2-7 TRBD1 TRBV18 CASARGTVSYEQYF TGTGCCAGCGCTCGAGGGACAGTCTCCTACGAGCAGTACTTC
. TRBJ2-7 TRBD2 TRBV13 CASSHTGLPSYEQYF TGTGCCAGCAGCCACACGGGACTACCCTCCTACGAGCAGTACTTC
. TRBJ1-5 TRBD1 TRBV5-5 CASSSMIQGMEQPQHF TGTGCCAGCAGCTCGATGATACAGGGGATGGAACAGCCCCAGCATTTT
. TRBJ1-2 TRBD1 TRBV4-1 CASSQPTGVGVAYGYTF TGCGCCAGCAGCCAACCGACAGGGGTCGGGGTAGCCTATGGCTACACCTTC